Each of the 20 T cell receptor beta chains below was sequenced from the same sample in a study of T cell responses to AZD1222 COVID-19 vaccine. The protocol was immunoSEQ multiplex PCR, while the TCRdb copy is restricted to in-frame clones and leaves out a portion. The sample has around 110,000 clones, around 90% seen once. This specimen was peripheral blood, taken on day 0 of AZD1222 vaccination. These receptor sequences come from an adult in good health.

The CDR3 DNA reads TGTGCCAGCAGTTACGAACAGGCTTCTAACTATGGCTACACCTTC. Amino acids: CASSYEQASNYGYTF. The genes are TRBV6-6 and TRBJ1-2, with D possibly being TRBD1 (5 bases). CDR3 length: 15 residues. With 2 bases removed from V and 0 bases from J, the gap between germline ends came to 10 bases. The germline CDR1 and CDR2 sequences are MNHNY and SVGAGI (reference sequence).

The rearrangement uses TRBV7-9 and TRBJ2-7; 11 bases are a match to TRBD2. Germline assignment: CDR1 SEHNR and CDR2 FQNEAQ (reference sequence). The CDR3 is made up of 16 amino acids. Germline trimming cut 3 bases from V and 0 bases from J; bases unmatched to any gene: 4. CDR3 coding DNA: TGTGCCAGCAGCTTGCCCACTAGCGGGAGCTCCTACGAGCAGTACTTC. This translates into CASSLPTSGSSYEQYF.

This clone was detected only a few times. In DNA form, the CDR3 reads TGCAGCGTTGGACATGCCCTACTACGCGAGCAGTACTTC. This translates into CSVGHALLREQYF. The chain uses TRBV29-1 and TRBJ2-7; D is undetermined. This CDR3 spans 13 amino acids. CDR1 SQVTM and CDR2 ANQGSEA come from the germline V gene. The V end was cut by 4 bases, the J end by 6 bases, with 16 bases between.

The CDR3 bases are TGTGCCAGCAGCTACCCGTCGGGGGCCACTCAGCCCCAGCATTTT. The encoded protein is CASSYPSGATQPQHF. This chain joins TRBV28 and TRBJ1-5; D might be TRBD1 (6 bases). Trimming left V 6 bases short and J 6 bases short, with 18 bases between. The CDR3 is 15 amino acids. Germline V gives CDR1 MDHEN, CDR2 SYDVKM. Drawing the rest from reference TRBV28 and TRBJ1-5, the complete variable domain is DVKVTQSSRYLVKRTGEKVFLECVQDMDHENMFWYRQDPGLGLRLIYFSYDVKMKEKGDIPEGYSVSREKKERFSLILESASTNQTSMYLCASSYPSGATQPQHFGDGTRLSIL.

The chain carries TRBV7-2 and TRBJ2-7; TRBD1 matches at 9 bases. The V gene's germline CDR1 is SGHTA and CDR2 FQGNSA. The CDR3 contains 14 residues. V was pared by 3 bases and J by 2 bases, with 2 bases of the junction left unmatched. The DNA of the CDR3 is TGTGCCAGCAGCTTCGGACAGGGGCCCTACGAGCAGTACTTC. This sequence encodes CASSFGQGPYEQYF.

In this sample, this clone turned up once. The chain carries TRBV7-9 and TRBJ1-6; D remains ambiguous. Trimming took off 1 base at V and 4 bases at J, with 5 bases between the two ends. This CDR3 is built from 14 residues. Looked up from germline, CDR1 is SEHNR and CDR2 is FQNEAQ (reference sequence). This CDR3 reads CASSLEQYNSPLHF. The CDR3 coding sequence is TGTGCCAGCAGCTTAGAACAGTATAATTCACCCCTCCACTTT.

The rearrangement uses TRBV7-3 and TRBJ1-4; D possibly corresponds to TRBD1 (5 bases). CDR1 and CDR2 from the germline V gene are SGHTA and FQGTGA. The CDR3 has 15 residues. V dropped 2 bases and J dropped 5 bases, with 12 bases sitting between them. In DNA, the CDR3 is TGTGCCAGCAGCTTACAGCCAGGGCCGAATGAAAAACTGTTTTTT. It specifies CASSLQPGPNEKLFF.

This clone was seen a single time. This chain links TRBV30 with TRBJ1-4; TRBD1 matches 7 bases. After removal of 1 base from V and 7 bases from J, the junction contained 0 bases not matched to a gene. This CDR3 is built from 12 residues. The germline CDR1 and CDR2 sequences are GTSNPN and SVGIG (reference sequence). The CDR3 bases are TGTGCCTGGAGTGGACAGGGTGAAAAACTGTTTTTT. Its translation: CAWSGQGEKLFF.

The chain joins TRBV5-4 to TRBJ2-5; possible D gene TRBD1, 6 bases. Germline V gene lookup returns CDR1 SGHNT and CDR2 YYREEE (reference sequence). The V end lost 4 bases, the J end lost 2 bases, and 21 bases lay between the germline ends. The CDR3 loop spans 17 amino acids. Here the CDR3 DNA reads TGTGCCAGCAGCCCTACTGCCGGACAGTCGGGGCAAGAGACCCAGTACTTC. Encoded protein: CASSPTAGQSGQETQYF.

The rearrangement uses TRBV29-1 and TRBJ2-5, with TRBD1 matching over 8 bases. Germline CDR1 SQVTM, CDR2 ANQGSEA. With V trimmed by 7 bases and J by 4 bases, 8 bases remained unmatched. This CDR3 has 13 residues. The DNA for the CDR3 is TGCAGCGCCCGGACAGGGTCGGGAGAGACCCAGTACTTC. This encodes CSARTGSGETQYF.

The CDR3 reads CASSYGRGSTRDGYTF. In DNA form, the CDR3 reads TGTGCCAGCAGTTACGGCAGGGGAAGTACGAGAGATGGCTACACCTTC. The chain employs TRBV6-6 and TRBJ1-2; maybe TRBD1 (6 bases). V shed 2 bases and J shed 6 bases, with 19 bases lying between them. The CDR3 is 16 amino acids. The V gene's germline CDR1 is MNHNY and CDR2 SVGAGI (reference sequence).

The chain recombines TRBV29-1 with TRBJ1-2; perhaps TRBD1 as D (6 bases). The CDR3 sequence is 11 residues long. Trimming removed 5 bases from V and 8 bases from J, with 12 bases in between. The germline V gene encodes CDR1 SQVTM and CDR2 ANQGSEA. CDR3 sequence reads: CSVWTAYGYTF. CDR3 DNA sequence: TGCAGCGTTTGGACAGCCTACGGCTACACCTTC.

The chain combines TRBV10-2 with TRBJ2-1; the match to TRBD2 covers 8 bases. The length of the CDR3 is 14 residues. Germline-derived CDR1 and CDR2 are WSHSY and SAAADI. J was trimmed by 1 base and V by 7 bases; bases with no gene match: 3. The CDR3 reads CASIIAGSYNEQFF. CDR3 bases: TGCGCCAGCATTATAGCGGGATCCTACAATGAGCAGTTCTTC.

This chain connects TRBV7-9 to TRBJ1-3; possible D gene TRBD1, 5 bases. The CDR3 runs 14 residues. Germline values: CDR1 SEHNR, CDR2 FQNEAQ (reference sequence). Trimming stripped 2 bases from V and 2 bases from J, with 7 bases between. CDR3 amino acids: CASSLRGAGNTIYF. The CDR3 DNA sequence: TGTGCCAGCAGCTTACGGGGGGCTGGAAACACCATATATTTT.

The V call is TRBV19, the J call TRBJ1-5; D is unresolved. This CDR3 has 17 residues. CDR1 and CDR2 from the germline V gene are LNHDA and SQIVND (reference sequence). Trimming shortened V by 3 bases and J by 11 bases, and 26 bases separated the two germline ends. DNA for the CDR3: TGTGCCAGTAGTATTTACAGTGCGGCGCCGGGCCCCCAGGCCCAGCATTTT. It codes for CASSIYSAAPGPQAQHF.

This chain connects TRBV19 to TRBJ1-4; 7 nucleotides agree with TRBD1. V dropped 5 bases and J dropped 4; count of bases not matched to a gene: 13. This CDR3 is 17 amino acids long. Germline CDR1 LNHDA, CDR2 SQIVND (reference sequence). The CDR3 sequence: CASSPSPGTALNEKLFF. The CDR3, as DNA: TGTGCCAGTAGTCCCTCTCCCGGGACAGCGCTTAATGAAAAACTGTTTTTT.

This clone has a handful of counts. The chain carries TRBV7-9 and TRBJ1-1; 9 bases line up with TRBD1. The CDR3 length is 17 residues. J gave up 0 bases and V 1 base, and 6 bases lay outside the gene matches. Germline V CDR1 and CDR2: SEHNR, FQNEAQ (reference sequence). CDR3 sequence (DNA): TGTGCCAGCAGCTTAGTAGGGACAGGGTACATGAACACTGAAGCTTTCTTT. This codes for CASSLVGTGYMNTEAFF.

The chain combines TRBV10-3 with TRBJ1-5; 9 nucleotides match TRBD1. J gave up 0 bases and V 3 bases, and 6 bases lay outside the gene matches. The CDR3 loop spans 17 amino acids. In germline, CDR1 is ENHRY, CDR2 SYGVKD. CDR3 DNA sequence: TGTGCCATCAGTGAAGGACAGGGGATGAATAGCAATCAGCCCCAGCATTTT. This codes for CAISEGQGMNSNQPQHF.

The chain combines TRBV7-3 with TRBJ2-5, with 9 nucleotides matching TRBD1. V trimming: 0 bases; J trimming: 6 bases; junction bases outside the gene matches: 8. CDR3 length equals 16 residues. CDR1 and CDR2 (germline): SGHTA, FQGTGA. The CDR3 loop is CASSLTGTGQGKTQYF. CDR3 coding DNA: TGTGCCAGCAGCTTAACGGGGACAGGGCAAGGGAAGACCCAGTACTTC. Full variable domain (rest looked up from reference TRBV7-3 and TRBJ2-5): GAGVSQTPSNKVTEKGKYVELRCDPISGHTALYWYRQSLGQGPEFLIYFQGTGAADDSGLPNDRFFAVRPEGSVSTLKIQRTERGDSAVYLCASSLTGTGQGKTQYFGPGTRLLVL.

V gene TRBV30 combines with J gene TRBJ2-7, with TRBD2 identical over 8 bases. From germline, CDR1 is GTSNPN and CDR2 SVGIG (reference sequence). Germline trimming cut 2 bases from V and 5 bases from J; bases unmatched to any gene: 5. This CDR3 comprises 13 residues. The CDR3 here is CAWSPGLGHEQYF. CDR3 nucleotide sequence: TGTGCCTGGAGTCCGGGACTAGGCCACGAGCAGTACTTC.